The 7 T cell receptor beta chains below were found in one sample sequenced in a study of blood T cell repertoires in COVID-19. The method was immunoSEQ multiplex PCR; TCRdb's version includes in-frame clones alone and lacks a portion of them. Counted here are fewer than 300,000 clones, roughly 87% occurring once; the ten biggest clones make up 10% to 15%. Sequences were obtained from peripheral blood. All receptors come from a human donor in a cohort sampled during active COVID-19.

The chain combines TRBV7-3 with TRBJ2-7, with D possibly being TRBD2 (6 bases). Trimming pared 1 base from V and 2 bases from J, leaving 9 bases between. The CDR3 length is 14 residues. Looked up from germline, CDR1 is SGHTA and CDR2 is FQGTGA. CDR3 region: CASSLKGGTYEQYF. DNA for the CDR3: TGTGCCAGCAGCTTAAAAGGAGGGACCTACGAGCAGTACTTC.

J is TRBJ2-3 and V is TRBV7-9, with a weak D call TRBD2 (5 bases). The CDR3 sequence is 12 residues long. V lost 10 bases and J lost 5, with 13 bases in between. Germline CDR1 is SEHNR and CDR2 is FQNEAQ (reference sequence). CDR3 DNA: TGTGCCACCCGCGGGCCAGGAGATACGCAGTATTTT. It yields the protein CATRGPGDTQYF.

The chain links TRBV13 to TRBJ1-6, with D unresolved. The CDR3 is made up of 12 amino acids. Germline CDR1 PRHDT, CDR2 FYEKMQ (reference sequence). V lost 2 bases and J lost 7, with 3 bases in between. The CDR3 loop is CASSLQNSPLHF. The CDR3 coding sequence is TGTGCCAGCAGCTTACAGAATTCACCCCTCCACTTT.

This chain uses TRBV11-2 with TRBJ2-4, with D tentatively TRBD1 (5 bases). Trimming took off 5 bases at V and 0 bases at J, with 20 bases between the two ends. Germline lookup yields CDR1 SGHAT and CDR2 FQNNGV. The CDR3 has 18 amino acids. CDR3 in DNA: TGTGCCAGCAGCGCATTTAGGATATCGACAGTAGCCAAAAACATTCAGTACTTC. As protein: CASSAFRISTVAKNIQYF.

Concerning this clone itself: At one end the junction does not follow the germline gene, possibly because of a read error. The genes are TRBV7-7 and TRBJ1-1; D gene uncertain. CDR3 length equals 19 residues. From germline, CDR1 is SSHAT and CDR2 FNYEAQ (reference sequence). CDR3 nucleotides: TGTGCTAGCAGCTCCGGGGTGGAGCAGAATCCCCTTCGGAACACTGAAGCTTTCTTT. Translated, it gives CASSSGVEQNPLRNTEAFF.

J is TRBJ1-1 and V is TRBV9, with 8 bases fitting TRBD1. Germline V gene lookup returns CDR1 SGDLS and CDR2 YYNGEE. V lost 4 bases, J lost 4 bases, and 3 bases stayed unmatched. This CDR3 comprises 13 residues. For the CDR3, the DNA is TGTGCCAGCAGCATAGGACAGGGCACTGAAGCTTTCTTT. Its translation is CASSIGQGTEAFF.

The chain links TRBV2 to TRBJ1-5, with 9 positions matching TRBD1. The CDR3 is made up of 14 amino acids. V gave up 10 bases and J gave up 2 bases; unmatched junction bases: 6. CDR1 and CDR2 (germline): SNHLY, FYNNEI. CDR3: CANGQGRGNQPQHF. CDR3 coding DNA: TGTGCCAATGGACAGGGGCGAGGCAATCAGCCCCAGCATTTT.